This T cell receptor beta chain was observed in a study of cytomegalovirus exposure and HLA in healthy donors. Worth noting for this clone: Antigen specificity is unknown.

Study-level findings and limits: Published work reported that the classifier diagnosed cytomegalovirus status with high specificity and sensitivity. Association of a missense DCLRE1C variant with TCR beta V- and J-gene trimming was reported in a later analysis. Prior analysis indicated that the majority of TCR beta V segments exhibited productivity approximately 90% or approximately 30% of the time.

Unrecorded immune exposures were likely, despite nominal health at sampling. It was with 60 Vbeta and 13 Jbeta primers that the PCR ran. The protocol was immunoSEQ multiplex PCR, while the TCRdb copy is restricted to in-frame clones and leaves out a portion. Here the sample spans around 110,000 clones, roughly 85% being singletons. This CDR3 comprises 22 residues. The germline V gene encodes CDR1 SNHLY and CDR2 FYNNEI. V was pared by 2 bases and J by 8 bases, with 26 bases of the junction left unmatched. The sequenced sample consisted of PBMCs. The genes are TRBV2 and TRBJ1-4, with TRBD1 matching 10 bases. The receptor was derived from a man aged 30 to 39 in good health and CMV-seropositive. In DNA form, the CDR3 reads TGTGCCAGCAGTGAAAAGTTCCGGGACAGGGGAGTAAGGCTTACGAATGGAGAAAAACTGTTTTTT. Translating gives CASSEKFRDRGVRLTNGEKLFF.